These T cell receptor beta chains were read from a single sample in a study of CD8 T cells in ankylosing spondylitis. MiXCR was run by TCRdb on the 5' RACE reads, yielding one entry per CDR3 protein. The data contain 200,000 to 250,000 distinct CDR3 sequences, 7.3% of them singletons. Material for sequencing was blood, either unsorted or a sorted T cell fraction (not recorded which). These receptors were collected from a male donor with ankylosing spondylitis. Each CDR3 is given with its conserved first and last residue. D genes are given only for firm matches. Clone size is not always given. Where it is, it says once, few, many or a class for expanded clones.

abundance: many; j_gene: TRBJ2-7; d_gene: NA; v_gene: TRBV6-5; len: 16; CDR3nt: TGTGCCAGCAGTCACGGACCCTCGGGGCGGGCCTACGAGCAGTACTTC; CDR3aa: CASSHGPSGRAYEQYF
abundance: NA; j_gene: TRBJ1-6; d_gene: NA; v_gene: TRBV4-3; len: 17; CDR3nt: TGCGCCAGCAGCCCACACTCGTCAGGCTCCTATAATTCACCCCTCCACTTT; CDR3aa: CASSPHSSGSYNSPLHF
abundance: many; j_gene: TRBJ1-6; d_gene: TRBD1; v_gene: TRBV6-5; len: 15; CDR3nt: TGTGCCAGCAGTTACTCAGGGGGCAAAACTTCACCCCTCCACTTT; CDR3aa: CASSYSGGKTSPLHF
abundance: NA; j_gene: TRBJ1-2; d_gene: TRBD1; v_gene: TRBV3-1; len: 15; CDR3nt: TGTGCCAGCAGCCAACCCGGGACAGGGTTCTGGGGCTACACCTTC; CDR3aa: CASSQPGTGFWGYTF
abundance: many; j_gene: TRBJ2-4; d_gene: NA; v_gene: TRBV12-3/TRBV12-4; len: 18; CDR3nt: TGTGCCAGCAGTTTGGAATTACAGCGCTTATTAGCCAAAAACATTCAGTACTTC; CDR3aa: CASSLELQRLLAKNIQYF
abundance: many; j_gene: TRBJ2-2; d_gene: NA; v_gene: TRBV19; len: 11; CDR3nt: TGTGCCACCCGGGACGCCGGGGAGCTGTTTTTT; CDR3aa: CATRDAGELFF
abundance: many; j_gene: TRBJ2-1; d_gene: TRBD1; v_gene: TRBV7-2; len: 14; CDR3nt: TGTGCCAGCAGCTTACCCCGGGACAGAAATGAGCAGTTCTTC; CDR3aa: CASSLPRDRNEQFF
abundance: many; j_gene: TRBJ1-2; d_gene: NA; v_gene: TRBV7-9; len: 12; CDR3nt: TGTGCCAGCAGCCTGGACAGCTATGGCTACACCTTC; CDR3aa: CASSLDSYGYTF
abundance: NA; j_gene: TRBJ2-7; d_gene: TRBD1; v_gene: TRBV4-3; len: 16; CDR3nt: TGCGCCAGCAGCCAGGGTGGGACAGGGCAGGTGGGCGAGCAGTACTTC; CDR3aa: CASSQGGTGQVGEQYF
abundance: many; j_gene: TRBJ2-7; d_gene: TRBD1; v_gene: TRBV20-1; len: 13; CDR3nt: TGCAGTGTTCCGGGACAGGGAGGGTACGAGCAGTACTTC; CDR3aa: CSVPGQGGYEQYF
abundance: many; j_gene: TRBJ2-7; d_gene: NA; v_gene: TRBV23-1; len: 14; CDR3nt: TGCGCCAGCAGTCACCAGGACTGCTACTACGAGCAGTACTTC; CDR3aa: CASSHQDCYYEQYF
abundance: many; j_gene: TRBJ1-2; d_gene: NA; v_gene: TRBV3-1; len: 14; CDR3nt: TGTGCCAGCAGCCAAGATCCAGGGGTTATTGGCTACACCTTC; CDR3aa: CASSQDPGVIGYTF
abundance: NA; j_gene: TRBJ1-5; d_gene: NA; v_gene: TRBV20-1; len: 12; CDR3nt: TGCAGCGCCCATGGGGGGTACCAGCCCCAGCATTTT; CDR3aa: CSAHGGYQPQHF
abundance: many; j_gene: TRBJ1-2; d_gene: NA; v_gene: TRBV29-1; len: 12; CDR3nt: TGCAGCGGACGGGACACTTACTATGGCTACACCTTC; CDR3aa: CSGRDTYYGYTF
abundance: few; j_gene: TRBJ2-7; d_gene: NA; v_gene: TRBV28; len: 15; CDR3nt: TGTGCCAGCAGTCCTCTTGCGGGATCGGTTTACGAGCAGTATTTC; CDR3aa: CASSPLAGSVYEQYF
abundance: many; j_gene: TRBJ2-6; d_gene: NA; v_gene: TRBV7-8; len: 15; CDR3nt: TGTGCCAGCAGCGCATTTATTTCTGGGGCCAACGTCCTGACTTTC; CDR3aa: CASSAFISGANVLTF
abundance: few; j_gene: TRBJ2-3; d_gene: TRBD1; v_gene: TRBV10-3; len: 17; CDR3nt: TGTGCCATCAGTGAGTCGAAAGGGACAGGGACCACAGATACGCAGTATTTT; CDR3aa: CAISESKGTGTTDTQYF
abundance: NA; j_gene: TRBJ2-5; d_gene: TRBD2; v_gene: TRBV28; len: 16; CDR3nt: TGTGCCAGCAGTTGGGGACTAGCGGGAGTAGAGGAGACCCAGTACTTC; CDR3aa: CASSWGLAGVEETQYF
abundance: NA; j_gene: TRBJ2-1; d_gene: TRBD1; v_gene: TRBV28; len: 14; CDR3nt: TGTGCCAGCAGTGAACAGGGGACCTACAATGAGCAGTTCTTC; CDR3aa: CASSEQGTYNEQFF
abundance: many; j_gene: TRBJ1-1; d_gene: NA; v_gene: TRBV21-1; len: 18; CDR3nt: TGTGCCAGCAGCCCATTTCCTGCTATAGGGGGCGTAGGCACTGAAGCTTTCTTT; CDR3aa: CASSPFPAIGGVGTEAFF
abundance: many; j_gene: TRBJ2-5; d_gene: TRBD1; v_gene: TRBV15; len: 15; CDR3nt: TGTGCCACCAGTCCTTTCGGACAGGCCCAAGAGACCCAGTACTTC; CDR3aa: CATSPFGQAQETQYF
abundance: many; j_gene: TRBJ1-1; d_gene: NA; v_gene: TRBV4-3; len: 14; CDR3nt: TGCGCCAGCAGCCAGATTATAAGGGACACTGAAGCTTTCTTT; CDR3aa: CASSQIIRDTEAFF
abundance: many; j_gene: TRBJ2-5; d_gene: NA; v_gene: TRBV25-1; len: 13; CDR3nt: TGTGCCAGCAGTGAATACAGGGAAGAGACCCAGTACTTC; CDR3aa: CASSEYREETQYF
abundance: many; j_gene: TRBJ1-1; d_gene: NA; v_gene: TRBV7-2; len: 15; CDR3nt: TGTGCCAGCAGCTTAGAAACCGGAATGAACACTGAAGCTTTCTTT; CDR3aa: CASSLETGMNTEAFF
abundance: many; j_gene: TRBJ1-2; d_gene: NA; v_gene: TRBV7-9; len: 14; CDR3nt: TGTGCCAGCAGCTTAACGGGGTCGGGCTATGGCTACACCTTC; CDR3aa: CASSLTGSGYGYTF
abundance: NA; j_gene: TRBJ2-7; d_gene: TRBD2; v_gene: TRBV5-4; len: 14; CDR3nt: TGTGCCAGCAGCTTGCGGGGAGGGGCCTACGAGCAGTACTTC; CDR3aa: CASSLRGGAYEQYF
abundance: NA; j_gene: TRBJ2-7; d_gene: TRBD2; v_gene: TRBV9; len: 15; CDR3nt: TGTGCCAGCAGCCCCAGACTAGCGGGGAGCTACGAGCAGTACTTC; CDR3aa: CASSPRLAGSYEQYF
abundance: many; j_gene: TRBJ2-2; d_gene: NA; v_gene: TRBV5-1; len: 12; CDR3nt: TGCGCCAGCAGCCAGAATTCGGGGCAGCTGTTTTTT; CDR3aa: CASSQNSGQLFF
abundance: many; j_gene: TRBJ1-5; d_gene: TRBD1; v_gene: TRBV24-1; len: 17; CDR3nt: TGTGCCACCAGTGAAGACAGGGTCGGTCAGGGCAATCAGCCCCAGCATTTT; CDR3aa: CATSEDRVGQGNQPQHF
abundance: many; j_gene: TRBJ2-7; d_gene: TRBD2; v_gene: TRBV7-2; len: 14; CDR3nt: TGTGCCAGCAGCCACGGGGGGATTTTCTACGAGCAGTACTTC; CDR3aa: CASSHGGIFYEQYF
abundance: many; j_gene: TRBJ2-1; d_gene: TRBD2; v_gene: TRBV4-3; len: 13; CDR3nt: TGCGCCAGCAGCCCTTGGGAGACTAGCGAGCAGTTCTTC; CDR3aa: CASSPWETSEQFF
abundance: once; j_gene: TRBJ2-7; d_gene: NA; v_gene: TRBV20-1; len: 13; CDR3nt: TGCAGTGCTAGACCAGTAGGGGGATACGAGCAGTACTTC; CDR3aa: CSARPVGGYEQYF
abundance: many; j_gene: TRBJ1-5; d_gene: NA; v_gene: TRBV6-2/TRBV6-3; len: 13; CDR3nt: TGTGCCAGCGGGAGGGGAGGCGATCAGCCCCAGCATTTT; CDR3aa: CASGRGGDQPQHF
abundance: NA; j_gene: TRBJ2-3; d_gene: NA; v_gene: TRBV12-5; len: 16; CDR3nt: TGTGCTAGTGGTTTGGTACGAGGGACTCCCCTAGATACGCAGTATTTT; CDR3aa: CASGLVRGTPLDTQYF
abundance: NA; j_gene: TRBJ1-4; d_gene: NA; v_gene: TRBV20-1; len: 17; CDR3nt: TGCAGTGCTAGAGGATTCGGGGGGCGGGCGGCTAATGAAAAACTGTTTTTT; CDR3aa: CSARGFGGRAANEKLFF
abundance: NA; j_gene: TRBJ2-1; d_gene: NA; v_gene: TRBV27; len: 14; CDR3nt: TGTGCCAGCTCTTCCTCGGGCCGGTACTATGAGCAGTTCTTC; CDR3aa: CASSSSGRYYEQFF
abundance: many; j_gene: TRBJ2-2; d_gene: NA; v_gene: TRBV28; len: 11; CDR3nt: TGTGCCAGCAGCCTTACCGGGGAGCTGTTTTTT; CDR3aa: CASSLTGELFF
abundance: NA; j_gene: TRBJ1-1; d_gene: NA; v_gene: TRBV9; len: 16; CDR3nt: TGTGCCAGCAGCGTAGCGGGGGGGGGGCCGAACACTGAAGCTTTCTTT; CDR3aa: CASSVAGGGPNTEAFF
abundance: many; j_gene: TRBJ2-3; d_gene: NA; v_gene: TRBV6-4; len: 15; CDR3nt: TGTGCCAGCAGCGCCGGAGACTTCCCTTCAGATACGCAGTATTTT; CDR3aa: CASSAGDFPSDTQYF
abundance: few; j_gene: TRBJ2-7; d_gene: TRBD1; v_gene: TRBV11-2; len: 15; CDR3nt: TGTGCCAGCAGCTTAGTGGGGACAGGGCTCTACGAGCAGTACTTC; CDR3aa: CASSLVGTGLYEQYF
abundance: many; j_gene: TRBJ1-1; d_gene: NA; v_gene: TRBV6-2/TRBV6-3; len: 13; CDR3nt: TGTGCCAGTCGTTTTAGGCTGAACACTGAAGCTTTCTTT; CDR3aa: CASRFRLNTEAFF
abundance: many; j_gene: TRBJ1-2; d_gene: NA; v_gene: TRBV20-1; len: 14; CDR3nt: TGCAGTGCTAGAGATAGGGAGGGAATCTATGGCTACACCTTC; CDR3aa: CSARDREGIYGYTF
abundance: many; j_gene: TRBJ2-5; d_gene: TRBD2; v_gene: TRBV15; len: 16; CDR3nt: TGTGCCACCAGCAGATTTGAGACTAGCTTTGAGGAGACCCAGTACTTC; CDR3aa: CATSRFETSFEETQYF